These T cell receptor beta chains were read from a single sample in a study of CD8 T cells in Susac syndrome. TCRdb re-derived calls from the immunoSEQ multiplex PCR reads in MiXCR, one entry per CDR3 protein. The sample shows some 210,000 distinct CDR3 sequences, 94% of them seen only once. Sequenced sample: CD4+ T cells from PBMCs. The receptor set was obtained from a human donor with Susac syndrome. Each CDR3 is given with its conserved first and last residue. The D gene is left open where the match is weak. Clone size is stated in some rows and not others, as once, few, many or a class when expanded.

clone_size	v_call	d_call	j_call	cdr3_nt	cdr3_aa
NA	TRBV4-1	TRBD1	TRBJ2-3	TGCGCCAGCACCACGGACCCACAGGGGTCATTCACAGATACGCAGTATTTT	CASTTDPQGSFTDTQYF
few	TRBV9	NA	TRBJ1-2	TGTGCCAGCAGCGAACAGCCTAACTATGGCTACACCTTC	CASSEQPNYGYTF
NA	TRBV4-3	NA	TRBJ2-7	TGCGCCAGCAGCCAAGTGAGGTCAAGCCGTACCTACGAGCAGTACTTC	CASSQVRSSRTYEQYF
NA	TRBV15	NA	TRBJ2-5	TGTGCCACCAGCAGAGGGACAGAAGAGACCCAGTACTTC	CATSRGTEETQYF
NA	TRBV29-1	NA	TRBJ1-1	TGCAGCGTTGATCACAACGCTGAAGCTTTCTTT	CSVDHNAEAFF
once	TRBV6-5	NA	TRBJ1-2	TGTGCCAGCAGTTACGACAGCAACTATGGCTACACCTTC	CASSYDSNYGYTF
NA	TRBV25-1	TRBD1	TRBJ1-4	TGTGCCAGCAGTGGACAGGGCGGTAATGAAAAACTGTTTTTT	CASSGQGGNEKLFF
NA	TRBV25-1	NA	TRBJ2-1	TGTGCCAGCAGTGATAGCTCTCATGAGCAGTTCTTC	CASSDSSHEQFF
once	TRBV4-3	NA	TRBJ1-1	TGCGCCAGCAGCCAAGTCGCCGCCCCTGGGTACACTGAAGCTTTCTTT	CASSQVAAPGYTEAFF
NA	TRBV5-1	NA	TRBJ1-2	TGCGCCAGCAGCTTGGCCCCCCGGGGGAGCTCGAGTAACTATGGCTACACCTTC	CASSLAPRGSSSNYGYTF
NA	TRBV30	NA	TRBJ1-2	TGTGCCTGGAGTGAGGGGTATGGCTACACCTTC	CAWSEGYGYTF
NA	TRBV7-8	TRBD1	TRBJ1-2	TGTGCCAGCAGCTCCGATGGGACAGACTATGGCTACACCTTC	CASSSDGTDYGYTF
once	TRBV27	TRBD1	TRBJ1-5	TGTGCCAGCAGTCAGGGACAGGGTCAGCCCCAGCATTTT	CASSQGQGQPQHF
NA	TRBV7-2	NA	TRBJ2-1	TGTGCCAGCAGCTTAGGGCGGGGGCGAGACAATGAGCAGTTCTTC	CASSLGRGRDNEQFF
NA	TRBV6-5	NA	TRBJ2-7	TGTGCCAGCAGCCCCCCGACGTCTGCCCGCTACGAGCAGTACTTC	CASSPPTSARYEQYF
NA	TRBV5-1	NA	TRBJ2-6	TGCGCCAGCAGCTCGGGATGGCAGGGTACCGGGGCCAACGTCCTGACTTTC	CASSSGWQGTGANVLTF
NA	TRBV18	NA	TRBJ2-7	TGTGCCAGCTCACCAAGAGGGAGCTCCTACGAGCAGTACTTC	CASSPRGSSYEQYF
NA	TRBV6-5	NA	TRBJ1-6	TGTGCCAGCCGAGAGGGCAAGGGATCACCCCTCCACTTT	CASREGKGSPLHF
NA	TRBV29-1	TRBD1	TRBJ1-5	TGCAGCGTAACCGGGACAGGGGTCGATCAGCCCCAGCATTTT	CSVTGTGVDQPQHF
NA	TRBV20-1	NA	TRBJ2-2	TGCAGTGCCCTTGAATCGGGGAACACCGGGGAGCTGTTTTTT	CSALESGNTGELFF